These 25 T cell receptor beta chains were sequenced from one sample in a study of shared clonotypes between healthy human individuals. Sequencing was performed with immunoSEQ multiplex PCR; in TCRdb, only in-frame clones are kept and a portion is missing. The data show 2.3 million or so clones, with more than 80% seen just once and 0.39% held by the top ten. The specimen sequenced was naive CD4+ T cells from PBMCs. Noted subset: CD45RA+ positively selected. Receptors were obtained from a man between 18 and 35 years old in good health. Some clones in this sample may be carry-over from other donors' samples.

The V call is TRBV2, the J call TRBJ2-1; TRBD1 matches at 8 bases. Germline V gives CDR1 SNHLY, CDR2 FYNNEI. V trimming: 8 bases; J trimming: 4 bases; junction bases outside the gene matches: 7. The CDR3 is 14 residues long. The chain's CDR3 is CASGGTGVYNEQFF. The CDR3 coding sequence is TGTGCCAGCGGAGGGACAGGAGTTTACAATGAGCAGTTCTTC. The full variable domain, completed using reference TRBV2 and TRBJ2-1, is EPEVTQTPSHQVTQMGQEVILRCVPISNHLYFYWYRQILGQKVEFLVSFYNNEISEKSEIFDDQFSVERPDGSNFTLKIRSTKLEDSAMYFCASGGTGVYNEQFFGPGTRLTVL.

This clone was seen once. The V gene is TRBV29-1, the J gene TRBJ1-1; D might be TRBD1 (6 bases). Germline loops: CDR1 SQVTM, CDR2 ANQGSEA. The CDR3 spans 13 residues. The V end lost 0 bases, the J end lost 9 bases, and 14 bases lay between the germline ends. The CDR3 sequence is CSVEDPLQGKAFF. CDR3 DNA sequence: TGCAGCGTTGAAGATCCCTTACAGGGAAAAGCTTTCTTT.

The CDR3 bases are TGTGCCAGCAGCGCACTAGCGGGCGGCTTCTACGAGCAGTACTTC. Translation: CASSALAGGFYEQYF. The rearrangement links TRBV28 to TRBJ2-7; TRBD2 matches 9 bases. The CDR3 is 15 amino acids. Looked up from germline, CDR1 is MDHEN and CDR2 is SYDVKM. The V and J ends lost 6 bases and 3 bases, in that order; junction bases with no gene match: 9.

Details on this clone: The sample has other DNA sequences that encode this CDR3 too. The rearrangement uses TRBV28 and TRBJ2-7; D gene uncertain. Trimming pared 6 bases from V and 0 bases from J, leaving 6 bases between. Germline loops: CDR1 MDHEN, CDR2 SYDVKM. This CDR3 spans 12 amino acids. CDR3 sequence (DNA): TGTGCCAGCAGCCTTGGCTCCTACGAGCAGTACTTC. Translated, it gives CASSLGSYEQYF. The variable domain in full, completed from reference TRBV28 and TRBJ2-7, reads DVKVTQSSRYLVKRTGEKVFLECVQDMDHENMFWYRQDPGLGLRLIYFSYDVKMKEKGDIPEGYSVSREKKERFSLILESASTNQTSMYLCASSLGSYEQYFGPGTRLTVT.

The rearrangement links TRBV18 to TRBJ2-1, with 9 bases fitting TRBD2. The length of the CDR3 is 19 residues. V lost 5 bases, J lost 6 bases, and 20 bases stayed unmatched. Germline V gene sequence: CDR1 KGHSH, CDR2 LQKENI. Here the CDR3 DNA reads TGTGCCAGCTCATTACTAGGTAAAACCCTAGCGGGGAGTGGCAATGAGCAGTTCTTC. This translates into CASSLLGKTLAGSGNEQFF.

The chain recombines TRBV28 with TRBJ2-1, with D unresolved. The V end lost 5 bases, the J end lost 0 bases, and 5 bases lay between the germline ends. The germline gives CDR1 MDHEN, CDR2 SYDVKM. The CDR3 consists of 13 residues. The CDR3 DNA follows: TGTGCCAGCAGTGGATTCTCCTACAATGAGCAGTTCTTC. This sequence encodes CASSGFSYNEQFF.

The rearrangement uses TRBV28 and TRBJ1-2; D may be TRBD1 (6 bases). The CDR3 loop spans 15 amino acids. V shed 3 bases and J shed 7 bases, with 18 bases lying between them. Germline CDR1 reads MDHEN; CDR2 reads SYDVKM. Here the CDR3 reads CASSFIYRALFGYTF. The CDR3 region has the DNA TGTGCCAGCAGTTTCATCTACAGGGCCCTTTTTGGCTACACCTTC.

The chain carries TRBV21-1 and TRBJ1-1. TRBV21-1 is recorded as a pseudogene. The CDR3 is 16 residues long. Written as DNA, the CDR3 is TGTGCCAGCAGCAATGTGAAGTCCGAGGGAGACACTGAAGCTTTCTTT. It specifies CASSNVKSEGDTEAFF.

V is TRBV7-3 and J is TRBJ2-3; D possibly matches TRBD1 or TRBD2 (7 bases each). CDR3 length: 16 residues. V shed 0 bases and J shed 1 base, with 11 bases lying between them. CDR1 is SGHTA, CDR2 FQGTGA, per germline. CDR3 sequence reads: CASSLTGGGRTDTQYF. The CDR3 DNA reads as TGTGCCAGCAGCTTAACGGGAGGGGGCCGCACAGATACGCAGTATTTT.

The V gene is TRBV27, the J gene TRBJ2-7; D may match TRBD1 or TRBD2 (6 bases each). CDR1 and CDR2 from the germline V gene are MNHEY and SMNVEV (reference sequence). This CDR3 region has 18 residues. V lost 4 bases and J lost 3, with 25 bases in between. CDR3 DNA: TGTGCCAGCAGTTATAGGAAAGGGGGGTGGGAAGACTACTACGAGCAGTACTTC. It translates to CASSYRKGGWEDYYEQYF.

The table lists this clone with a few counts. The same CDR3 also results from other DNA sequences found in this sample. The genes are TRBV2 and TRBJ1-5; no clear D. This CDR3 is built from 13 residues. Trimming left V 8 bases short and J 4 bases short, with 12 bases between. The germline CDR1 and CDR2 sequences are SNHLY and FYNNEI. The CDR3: CASLRGQNQPQHF. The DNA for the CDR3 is TGTGCCAGCCTTAGAGGGCAGAATCAGCCCCAGCATTTT.

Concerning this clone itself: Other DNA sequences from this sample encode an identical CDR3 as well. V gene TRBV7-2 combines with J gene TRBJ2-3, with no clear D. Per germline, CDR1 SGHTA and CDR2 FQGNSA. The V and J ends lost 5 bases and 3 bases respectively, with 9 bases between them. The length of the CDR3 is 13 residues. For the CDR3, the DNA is TGTGCCAGCAGCCCGCCAGGTACAGATACGCAGTATTTT. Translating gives CASSPPGTDTQYF.

This chain's CDR3 is CASSDNQSNQPQHF. Here the CDR3 DNA reads TGTGCCAGCAGTGATAACCAGTCAAATCAGCCCCAGCATTTT. This chain joins TRBV6-1 and TRBJ1-5; D is ambiguous. Germline loops: CDR1 MNHNS, CDR2 SASEGT. The CDR3 is made up of 14 amino acids. The V end was cut by 3 bases, the J end by 4 bases, with 10 bases between.

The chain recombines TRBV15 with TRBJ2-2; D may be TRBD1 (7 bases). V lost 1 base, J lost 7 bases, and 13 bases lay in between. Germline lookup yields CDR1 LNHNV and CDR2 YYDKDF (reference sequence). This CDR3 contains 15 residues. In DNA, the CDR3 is TGTGCCACCAGCAGAGTCAGGGGGAGGATCGGGGAGCTGTTTTTT. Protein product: CATSRVRGRIGELFF.

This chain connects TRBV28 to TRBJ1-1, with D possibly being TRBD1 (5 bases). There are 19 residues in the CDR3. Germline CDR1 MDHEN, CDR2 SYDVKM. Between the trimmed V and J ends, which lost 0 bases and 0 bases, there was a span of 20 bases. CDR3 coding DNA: TGTGCCAGCAGTTTATGGGGACCGAAAGTCGTGTCTATGAACACTGAAGCTTTCTTT. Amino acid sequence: CASSLWGPKVVSMNTEAFF. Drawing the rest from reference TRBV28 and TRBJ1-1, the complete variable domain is DVKVTQSSRYLVKRTGEKVFLECVQDMDHENMFWYRQDPGLGLRLIYFSYDVKMKEKGDIPEGYSVSREKKERFSLILESASTNQTSMYLCASSLWGPKVVSMNTEAFFGQGTRLTVV.

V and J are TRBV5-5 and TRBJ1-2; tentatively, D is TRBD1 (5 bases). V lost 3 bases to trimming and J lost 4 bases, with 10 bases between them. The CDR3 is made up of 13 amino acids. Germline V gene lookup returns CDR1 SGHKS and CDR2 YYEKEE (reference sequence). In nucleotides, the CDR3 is TGTGCCAGCAGCTCTGGGGGGACCTATGGCTACACCTTC. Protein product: CASSSGGTYGYTF.

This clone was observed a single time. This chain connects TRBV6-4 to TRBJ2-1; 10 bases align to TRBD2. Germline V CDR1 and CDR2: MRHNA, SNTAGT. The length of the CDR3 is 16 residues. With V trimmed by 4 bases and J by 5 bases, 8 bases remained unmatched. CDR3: CASSVWASGSHNEQFF. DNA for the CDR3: TGTGCCAGCAGTGTGTGGGCTAGCGGGAGTCACAATGAGCAGTTCTTC.

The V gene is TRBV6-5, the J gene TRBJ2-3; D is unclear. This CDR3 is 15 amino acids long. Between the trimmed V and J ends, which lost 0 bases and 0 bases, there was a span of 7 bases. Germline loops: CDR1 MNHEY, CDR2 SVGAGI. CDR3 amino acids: CASSYSGPSTDTQYF. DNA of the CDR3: TGTGCCAGCAGTTACTCTGGACCGAGCACAGATACGCAGTATTTT.

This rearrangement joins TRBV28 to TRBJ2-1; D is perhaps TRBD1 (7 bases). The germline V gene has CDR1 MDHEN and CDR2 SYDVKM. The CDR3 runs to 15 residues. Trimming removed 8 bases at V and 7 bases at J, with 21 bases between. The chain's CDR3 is CASVRSRGALNEQFF. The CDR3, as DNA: TGTGCCAGCGTCCGGAGCAGGGGGGCTCTTAATGAGCAGTTCTTC.

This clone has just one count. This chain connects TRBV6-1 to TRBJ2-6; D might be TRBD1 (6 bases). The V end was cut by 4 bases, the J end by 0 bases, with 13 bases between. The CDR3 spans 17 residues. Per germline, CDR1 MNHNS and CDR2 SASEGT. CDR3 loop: CASSAHLQGSGANVLTF. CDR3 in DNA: TGTGCCAGCAGTGCCCACCTACAGGGCTCTGGGGCCAACGTCCTGACTTTC.

The CDR3 sequence is CATSRDRHLSYEQYF. The CDR3 DNA is TGTGCCACCAGCAGAGATAGGCACCTGTCCTACGAGCAGTACTTC. The chain employs TRBV15 and TRBJ2-7; D remains unclear. Trimming left V 0 bases short and J 1 base short, with 10 bases between. Germline V lookup: CDR1 LNHNV, CDR2 YYDKDF (reference sequence). This CDR3 is built from 15 residues.

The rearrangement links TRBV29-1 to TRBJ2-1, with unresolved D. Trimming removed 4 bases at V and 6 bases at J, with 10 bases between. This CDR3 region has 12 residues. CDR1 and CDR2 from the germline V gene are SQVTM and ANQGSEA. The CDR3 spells CSVVLGFNEQFF. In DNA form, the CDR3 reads TGCAGCGTTGTTCTGGGGTTCAATGAGCAGTTCTTC.

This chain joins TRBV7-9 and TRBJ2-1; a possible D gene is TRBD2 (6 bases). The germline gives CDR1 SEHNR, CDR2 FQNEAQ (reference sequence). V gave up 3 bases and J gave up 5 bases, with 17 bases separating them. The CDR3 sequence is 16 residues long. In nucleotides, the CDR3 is TGTGCCAGCAGCTTTTACCTAGCGATCCTCAACAATGAGCAGTTCTTC. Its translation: CASSFYLAILNNEQFF.

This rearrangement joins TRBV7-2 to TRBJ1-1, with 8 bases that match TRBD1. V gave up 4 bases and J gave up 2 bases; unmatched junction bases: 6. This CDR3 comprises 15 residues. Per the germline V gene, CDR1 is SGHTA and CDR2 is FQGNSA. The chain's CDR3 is CASSSTGGRNTEAFF. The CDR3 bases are TGTGCCAGCAGCTCTACAGGGGGGAGAAACACTGAAGCTTTCTTT.

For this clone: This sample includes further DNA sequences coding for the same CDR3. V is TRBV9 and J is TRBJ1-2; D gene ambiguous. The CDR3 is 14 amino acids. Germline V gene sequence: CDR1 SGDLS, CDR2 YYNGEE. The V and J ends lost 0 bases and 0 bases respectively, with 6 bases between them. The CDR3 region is CASSVASANYGYTF. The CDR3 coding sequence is TGTGCCAGCAGCGTAGCGTCGGCTAACTATGGCTACACCTTC. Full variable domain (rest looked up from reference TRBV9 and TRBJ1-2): DSGVTQTPKHLITATGQRVTLRCSPRSGDLSVYWYQQSLDQGLQFLIQYYNGEERAKGNILERFSAQQFPDLHSELNLSSLELGDSALYFCASSVASANYGYTFGSGTRLTVV.